This T cell receptor (beta chain) was captured in a study of breast tumors, draining lymph nodes, adjacent tissues. Study results and limitations: Tumor TCR diversity was below lymph nodes but above nontumor tissue. Luminal-like breast cancer showed significantly higher tumor–nontumor repertoire similarity than basal-like. The data were judged consistent with most tumor T cells coming from lymph node and expanding in tumor.

The CDR3 length is 13 residues. Germline assignment: CDR1 LNHDA and CDR2 SQIVND (reference sequence). Trimming cost V 3 bases and J 1 base, with 7 bases left between them. The lymph nodes were axillary draining lymph nodes from breast cancer patients. Ten or more counts support this clonotype. Antigen: not known. One entry per CDR3 protein, called by TCRdb with MiXCR from the multiplex PCR reads. The sample shows tens of thousands of distinct CDR3 sequences, about 27% of them seen only once. The sample consisted of axillary lymph node tissue. The rearrangement uses TRBV19 and TRBJ2-7, with TRBD1 as a possible D gene (6 bases). The receptor's source is a female donor with breast cancer. Some clones in this sample may be carry-over from other donors' samples. CDR3 protein: CASSIGQSYEQYF. CDR3 in DNA: TGTGCCAGTAGTATTGGACAGTCCTACGAGCAGTACTTC.